One and the same sample provided the 22 T cell receptor beta chains below, sequenced in a study of cytomegalovirus exposure and HLA in healthy donors. The study ran its PCR with 60 Vbeta and 13 Jbeta primers. Only in-frame clones appear in the TCRdb table, and some are missing; sequencing was by immunoSEQ multiplex PCR. The data hold 80,000 to 100,000 clones, with roughly 70% observed a single time. The sample taken for sequencing was PBMCs. The receptors originated from a middle-aged man in good health and CMV-seronegative.

The rearrangement joins TRBV19 to TRBJ2-7, with 7 bases lining up with TRBD1. This CDR3 has 14 amino acids. Germline V gene sequence: CDR1 LNHDA, CDR2 SQIVND (reference sequence). V gave up 5 bases and J gave up 1 base; unmatched junction bases: 5. The CDR3 DNA is TGTGCCAGTAGTGGACAGGTTGGTTCCTACGAGCAGTACTTC. Its protein is CASSGQVGSYEQYF.

The V call is TRBV2, the J call TRBJ1-5, with TRBD1 as a possible D gene (5 bases). The CDR3 has 15 residues. Looked up from germline, CDR1 is SNHLY and CDR2 is FYNNEI. The germline V and J ends were trimmed by 7 bases and 4 bases, with 17 bases remaining between them. DNA of the CDR3: TGTGCCAGCAACAAAGAGCAGGGTACAAATCAGCCCCAGCATTTT. It yields the protein CASNKEQGTNQPQHF.

The rearrangement links TRBV18 to TRBJ2-5, with 10 nucleotides matching TRBD2. The V gene end was trimmed by 0 bases and the J gene end by 6 bases; junction bases not matched to a gene: 7. The CDR3 totals 16 residues. Looked up from germline, CDR1 is KGHSH and CDR2 is LQKENI. For the CDR3, the DNA is TGTGCCAGCTCACCACCCCAGCGGGGGGGCGTCCAGACCCAGTACTTC. Translated: CASSPPQRGGVQTQYF.

The sample holds a few counts of this clone. The V gene is TRBV21-1, the J gene TRBJ2-1; the D call TRBD1 from the table was never checked on the DNA. TRBV21-1 is assigned pseudogene status. The CDR3 has 17 amino acids. In DNA, the CDR3 is TGTGCCAGCAGCAGGGCCGATAGTAGGGGCCCTTGGAATGAGCAGTTCTTC. Translation: CASSRADSRGPWNEQFF.

The rearrangement joins TRBV29-1 to TRBJ2-1, with unresolved D. Deletions cut 8 bases from V and 4 bases from J, with 9 bases between. The germline gives CDR1 SQVTM, CDR2 ANQGSEA. The CDR3 is 11 amino acids. CDR3: CSFHIYNEQFF. In DNA, the CDR3 is TGCAGCTTCCACATTTACAATGAGCAGTTCTTC.

A remark on this clone: Germline is not matched at one junction end, which may reflect a read error. V usage is TRBV6-1 and J usage is TRBJ1-6; 7 bases are a match to TRBD1. This CDR3 has 13 residues. Germline loops: CDR1 MNHNS, CDR2 SASEGT. The CDR3 DNA is TGTGCCAGCAGTGAAACCCTGACAGGGATAGTTTTCTTT. Translation gives CASSETLTGIVFF.

This CDR3 reads CASSYSGQGYEQYF. In nucleotides, the CDR3 is TGTGCCAGCAGTTACTCGGGACAGGGGTACGAGCAGTACTTC. The chain employs TRBV6-5 and TRBJ2-7; 10 nucleotides align to TRBD1. The CDR3 totals 14 residues. The J segment lost 4 bases and the V segment lost 0 bases, leaving 0 bases of the junction unmatched. Germline CDR1 and CDR2: MNHEY and SVGAGI.

The chain recombines TRBV25-1 with TRBJ1-5; weak D call: TRBD1 (6 bases). The CDR3 contains 18 residues. V was shortened by 6 bases and J by 0 bases, with 21 bases between the two germline ends. The germline CDR1 and CDR2 sequences are MGHDK and SYGVNS. The CDR3 DNA reads as TGTGCCAGCAGCCGAACCCTGGGACACCGTAATAGCAATCAGCCCCAGCATTTT. This gives the protein CASSRTLGHRNSNQPQHF.

This chain uses TRBV19 with TRBJ1-2, with TRBD1 matching 8 bases. Losses at the gene ends were 3 bases for V and 8 bases for J; bases not matched to a gene: 8. The CDR3 length is 14 residues. Per the germline V gene, CDR1 is LNHDA and CDR2 is SQIVND (reference sequence). CDR3 sequence (DNA): TGTGCCAGTAGTATCGCGCAGGGGGCTCTCGGCTACACCTTC. Amino acid sequence: CASSIAQGALGYTF.

This clone has more than one count but fewer than ten. The chain has TRBV18 and TRBJ2-7, with D perhaps TRBD1 (6 bases). CDR1 is KGHSH and CDR2 is LQKENI in the germline V gene. The V gene lost 2 bases and the J gene lost 7 bases, with 18 bases spanning the gap. This CDR3 is built from 15 residues. CDR3 in amino acids: CASSPNRDTVSEQYF. CDR3 coding DNA: TGTGCCAGCTCACCAAACCGGGACACAGTGAGTGAGCAGTACTTC. The complete variable domain, with remaining parts taken from reference TRBV18 and TRBJ2-7, reads NAGVMQNPRHLVRRRGQEARLRCSPMKGHSHVYWYRQLPEEGLKFMVYLQKENIIDESGMPKERFSAEFPKEGPSILRIQQVVRGDSAAYFCASSPNRDTVSEQYFGPGTRLTVT.

The chain joins TRBV9 to TRBJ1-1; maybe TRBD1 (6 bases). V lost 4 bases, J lost 1 base, and 14 bases lay in between. The CDR3 is made up of 15 amino acids. CDR1 SGDLS and CDR2 YYNGEE come from the germline V gene. CDR3 protein: CASSPSRGGNTEAFF. As DNA, the CDR3 is TGTGCCAGCAGCCCATCAAGGGGGGGGAACACTGAAGCTTTCTTT.

The chain couples TRBV5-6 to TRBJ2-3, with 7 bases fitting TRBD1. This CDR3 comprises 13 residues. Germline CDR1 is SGHDT and CDR2 is YYEEEE. The J segment lost 3 bases and the V segment lost 7 bases, leaving 5 bases of the junction unmatched. CDR3 DNA sequence: TGTGCCAGCGGACAGGCAGGGACAGATACGCAGTATTTT. It codes for CASGQAGTDTQYF.

V gene TRBV29-1 combines with J gene TRBJ2-1; perhaps TRBD1 as D (6 bases). CDR3 length equals 17 residues. CDR1 is SQVTM and CDR2 is ANQGSEA in the germline V gene. V dropped 8 bases and J dropped 6 bases, with 29 bases sitting between them. The CDR3 DNA sequence: TGCAGCACCTACCATAACAGGGACCTACGCGCTATCAATGAGCAGTTCTTC. Protein: CSTYHNRDLRAINEQFF.

This clone was counted only a few times. The chain is built from TRBV18 and TRBJ2-7; D is possibly TRBD1 (6 bases). Germline CDR1 reads KGHSH; CDR2 reads LQKENI. The V end was cut by 3 bases, the J end by 0 bases, with 9 bases between. The CDR3 has 14 residues. DNA of the CDR3: TGTGCCAGCTCACCCAGGGGAAGCTCCTACGAGCAGTACTTC. It translates to CASSPRGSSYEQYF.

Only one count was recorded for this clone. The rearrangement links TRBV18 to TRBJ2-1; 8 nucleotides align to TRBD2. The CDR3 covers 15 residues. The trim removed 3 bases at V and 5 bases at J, leaving 6 bases unmatched. The V gene's germline CDR1 is KGHSH and CDR2 LQKENI. CDR3 in DNA: TGTGCCAGCTCACCGGGACTAGGGGGGGACAATGAGCAGTTCTTC. This gives the protein CASSPGLGGDNEQFF.

V is TRBV2 and J is TRBJ1-5; D is unclear. The length of the CDR3 is 14 residues. Trimming stripped 7 bases from V and 2 bases from J, with 12 bases between. Germline V gives CDR1 SNHLY, CDR2 FYNNEI. The CDR3 DNA is TGTGCCAGCAATAAGGAGATCGGCAATCAGCCCCAGCATTTT. As protein: CASNKEIGNQPQHF.

In this sample, this clone turned up a few times. This chain joins TRBV19 and TRBJ2-5; maybe TRBD2 (5 bases). V gave up 4 bases and J gave up 2 bases, with 17 bases separating them. There are 16 residues in the CDR3. Germline V gives CDR1 LNHDA, CDR2 SQIVND (reference sequence). The CDR3 spells CASSNTPRERQETQYF. CDR3 bases: TGTGCCAGTAGTAATACCCCTAGGGAGCGTCAAGAGACCCAGTACTTC.

The CDR3 is CASTRGVWDTEAFF. CDR3 in DNA: TGTGCCAGCACCCGCGGGGTGTGGGACACTGAAGCTTTCTTT. The chain recombines TRBV6-5 with TRBJ1-1; D not certain. The CDR3 is made up of 14 amino acids. The V gene lost 7 bases and the J gene lost 3 bases, with 15 bases spanning the gap. From germline, CDR1 is MNHEY and CDR2 SVGAGI.

This chain joins TRBV18 and TRBJ1-2; possible D gene TRBD1, 6 bases. The germline V gene encodes CDR1 KGHSH and CDR2 LQKENI. V was clipped by 6 bases and J by 5 bases, with 19 bases between them. The length of the CDR3 is 15 residues. CDR3 amino acids: CASSPTNQGRYGYTF. DNA of the CDR3: TGTGCCAGCTCTCCTACCAACCAGGGGCGGTATGGCTACACCTTC.

In this sample, this clone turned up a few times. This chain connects TRBV5-1 to TRBJ2-7, with a weak D call TRBD2 (6 bases). V gave up 6 bases and J gave up 4 bases, with 17 bases separating them. Germline assignment: CDR1 SGHRS and CDR2 YFSETQ. The CDR3 is made up of 14 amino acids. The CDR3 region is CASTRGGAPYEQYF. CDR3 nucleotide sequence: TGCGCCAGCACCCGAGGAGGGGCGCCGTACGAGCAGTACTTC.

The CDR3 sequence is CARSFRVRSYNEQFF. The CDR3 nucleotides read TGTGCCAGAAGCTTCCGGGTCCGTTCCTACAATGAGCAGTTCTTC. The chain joins TRBV5-3 to TRBJ2-1; D is undetermined. TRBV5-3 carries the ORF label, with uncertain function. V lost 2 bases to trimming and J lost 1 base, with 10 bases between them. CDR3 length equals 15 residues.

The rearrangement uses TRBV4-1 and TRBJ1-2; D remains unclear. Trimming pared 0 bases from V and 4 bases from J, leaving 12 bases between. The germline V gene has CDR1 MGHRA and CDR2 YSYEKL. The CDR3 runs to 15 residues. The CDR3, as DNA: TGCGCCAGCAGCCAAGATCTTACAGAGACCTATGGCTACACCTTC. This codes for CASSQDLTETYGYTF.